The present entry profiles one TCR beta chain with its context. Its antigen remains unidentified. No quality values exist for individual bases; no much larger clone is one base distant. For TCRbeta CDR3 sequencing, genomic DNA was extracted from sorted cells using the QIAGEN DNeasy Blood and Tissue Kit. High-throughput TCRbeta CDR3 sequencing was carried out commercially through immunoSEQ, with PCR amplification with bias correction and internal controls included. The paper's data handling went like this. Unique productive TCRbeta sequences were defined by CDR3 nucleotide sequence when primers matched and otherwise by CDR3 amino acid sequence together with Vbeta and Jbeta genes. To correct for sorting error, sequences found in more than one sorted population at a frequency ratio of 2:1 or less were discarded, and the remaining shared sequences were assigned to the population with the higher frequency. A sequence was defined as donor-reactive if the sequence was expanded at least 5-fold in CFSE-low cells compared with unstimulated cells and had a frequency of at least 0.01% in CFSE-low cells. Repertoire divergence was quantified by Jensen-Shannon divergence using the top 100 TCRbeta sequences ranked by frequency. For samples with multiple sequencing runs, sorting error was corrected in each run separately before the runs were combined. Not all clones reach the TCRdb copy of this immuneACCESS table, which keeps in-frame sequences only. Checked studies attribute under half of the gap to unresolved V genes and leave the rest unexplained. From that table come the V and J calls and clone size; the DNA was used to work out D and trimming. The sample data list more than 90,000 clones, and around 91% of these were observed just once. The ten largest clones add up to more than 0.5% of the sample.

Measured from the cysteine to the phenylalanine, the CDR3 is 14 residues long. Only the CDR3 portion is preserved as DNA: 42 bases, with reading frame beginning at the first base. Trimming costs V 0 bases and J 7 bases, and their ends lie 10 bases apart. For CDR1 and CDR2, the germline V gene lists ENHRY and SYGVKD. The data derive from a study of Tregs in tolerant kidney transplant recipients (dated by TCRdb to the late 2010s). Background on the whole study: TCRbeta sequencing was used in the study to identify donor-specific regulatory T cells before combined kidney and bone marrow transplantation, and the identified cells were then tracked after transplant. In a few healthy controls, several methods of expanding Tregs specific for an allogeneic donor were compared by TCRbeta repertoire sequencing. The paper as a whole reports these results and caveats: Biological reproducibility was not examined directly, but technical replication error appeared to be minimal. Because only a small number of patients were included, the study had limitations, and the results will need to be validated in larger populations as well as under other immunosuppression protocols. The most biologically relevant and donor-specific TCRbeta repertoire appeared to be identified by expanding Tregs with activated donor B cells.

Unstimulated Tregs (CD4+CD25+CD127-), CD4+ non-Tregs (CD4+CD25-), CD4 and CD8 cells were FACS-sorted from thawed PBMCs. Blood from healthy controls was obtained either from healthy volunteers or as purchased buffy coats. Healthy control blood was processed to PBMCs with a Ficoll density gradient and then cryopreserved, whereas patient PBMCs were collected both before and after transplant. Sequenced material: CD4+ T cells from blood. This sequence uses TRBV10-3 and TRBJ1-5; 5 matching bases give a weak D call of TRBD1. The receptor was isolated from a human donor in good health. The CDR3 protein sequence reads: CAISESGRDQPQHF. The DNA sequence is given as TGTGCCATCAGTGAGTCGGGCCGGGACCAGCCCCAGCATTTT.